The 10 T cell receptor beta chains reported below all come from one sample, sequenced in a study of T cell repertoires in cytomegalovirus infection (dated by TCRdb to about 2019). Instrument on record: Illumina HiSeq 1500. In-frame beta chains were kept once TCRdb had trimmed the public reads at Q25 with fastp and called clones with MiXCR. Under each unique CDR3 protein, matching rows form one entry showing the most common genes and DNA. The sample table shows 500,000 to 600,000 distinct CDR3 sequences, and 15% to 20% are seen once. Together, the top ten hold roughly a quarter of the sample. Sequenced sample: CD8+ T cells from PBMCs. The receptor set was obtained from a human donor in good health (CMV status not recorded). Some clones in this sample may be carry-over from other donors' samples.

The rearrangement links TRBV28 to TRBJ1-2, with D perhaps matching TRBD1 (6 bases). Looked up from germline, CDR1 is MDHEN and CDR2 is SYDVKM. CDR3 length: 14 amino acids. The ends were cut back, 7 bases at V and 4 bases at J, with 16 bases in the middle. The CDR3 sequence: CASTLILDSYGYTF. For the CDR3, the DNA is TGTGCCAGCACCCTCATCTTGGACAGCTATGGCTACACCTTC.

The gene calls are TRBV20-1 and TRBJ2-1; TRBD2 aligns across 9 bases. Germline trimming cut 2 bases from V and 0 bases from J; bases unmatched to any gene: 8. The CDR3 sequence is 17 residues long. Germline CDR1 reads DFQATT; CDR2 reads SNEGSKA (reference sequence). The CDR3 is CSARPRRLAVSYNEQFF. For the CDR3, the DNA is TGCAGTGCTAGACCGAGACGACTAGCGGTCTCCTACAATGAGCAGTTCTTC.

The V and J genes are TRBV9 and TRBJ1-2; TRBD1 agrees at 7 bases. From germline, CDR1 is SGDLS and CDR2 YYNGEE. This CDR3 has 14 amino acids. V dropped 3 bases and J dropped 8; count of bases not matched to a gene: 10. The chain's CDR3 is CASSAASTGRGYTF. DNA of the CDR3: TGTGCCAGCAGCGCAGCCTCGACAGGGCGCGGCTACACCTTC.

The chain is built from TRBV10-3 and TRBJ1-2; D is undetermined. This CDR3 region has 12 residues. Germline CDR1 and CDR2: ENHRY and SYGVKD. Trimming cost V 2 bases and J 6 bases, with 7 bases left between them. The CDR3 sequence is CAISEGENGYTF. CDR3 nucleotide sequence: TGTGCCATCAGTGAGGGGGAAAATGGCTACACCTTC.

At least ten counts were recorded for this clonotype. The CDR3 nucleotides read TGTGCCATCAACAAGGACGGCGTGAACACTGAAGCTTTCTTT. Translated, it gives CAINKDGVNTEAFF. The chain links TRBV10-3 to TRBJ1-1; D not resolved. CDR1 is ENHRY and CDR2 is SYGVKD in the germline V gene. The CDR3 extends over 14 amino acids. Trimming pared 7 bases from V and 0 bases from J, leaving 12 bases between.

A word on this clonotype: This CDR3 fails to terminate in the conserved phenylalanine or tryptophan, so it likely reflects a read error. The chain uses TRBV13 and TRBJ2-7; 9 bases fit TRBD1. Trimming took 5 bases from V and 2 from J; bases not matched to a gene: 4. Germline CDR1 reads PRHDT; CDR2 reads FYEKMQ (reference sequence). The CDR3 sequence is 14 residues long. The CDR3 loop is CASSLGTGTYEQYL. Written as DNA, the CDR3 is TGTGCCAGCAGCCTGGGGACAGGGACCTACGAGCAGTACTTA.

There are many counts of this clonotype. This sequence joins TRBV28 and TRBJ2-3; D gene ambiguous. Germline assignment: CDR1 MDHEN and CDR2 SYDVKM. The CDR3 loop spans 13 amino acids. V was clipped by 5 bases and J by 2 bases, with 8 bases between them. The CDR3 bases are TGTGCCAGCAGTCCCCAGACCACAGATACGCAGTATTTT. This sequence encodes CASSPQTTDTQYF.

This clonotype was recorded at least ten times. The chain joins TRBV7-8 to TRBJ1-4; 7 nucleotides align to TRBD1. The germline gives CDR1 SGHVS, CDR2 FQNEAQ. The CDR3 is 16 amino acids. V trimming: 2 bases; J trimming: 3 bases; junction bases outside the gene matches: 6. CDR3 sequence: CASSLRQGVANEKLFF. The CDR3 DNA sequence: TGTGCCAGCAGCTTACGGCAGGGGGTGGCTAATGAAAAACTGTTTTTT.

Only a few counts were recorded for this clonotype. The chain is built from TRBV5-1 and TRBJ1-5; possible D gene TRBD1, 5 bases. The CDR3 extends over 16 amino acids. Germline assignment: CDR1 SGHRS and CDR2 YFSETQ. The V and J ends lost 0 bases and 2 bases respectively, with 12 bases between them. DNA for the CDR3: TGCGCCAGCAGCTTGGAACCGGGGGACGGCAATCAGCCCCAGCATTTT. Amino acids: CASSLEPGDGNQPQHF.

V usage is TRBV28 and J usage is TRBJ2-5; 9 bases fit TRBD2. V lost 2 bases to trimming and J lost 1 base; unmatched junction nucleotides: 5. Germline-derived CDR1 and CDR2 are MDHEN and SYDVKM. The CDR3 length is 16 residues. This CDR3 is CASSLPPSGAQETQYF. The DNA of the CDR3 is TGTGCCAGCAGTTTACCCCCTAGCGGGGCCCAAGAGACCCAGTACTTC.